Sequencing of this T cell receptor (beta chain) was carried out in a study of T cells in Graves' hyperthyroidism and ophthalmopathy. Amplification targeted TCR beta CDR3 regions from RNA transcripts. HTBI primers were the set used in a first-round RT-PCR of the TCR CDR3. TCRdb redid the calling of the multiplex PCR reads with MiXCR, one entry per CDR3 protein. The sample has about 400,000 distinct CDR3 sequences, around 15% seen once. The CDR3 spans 16 residues. Trimming took 1 base from V and 1 from J, leaving 10 bases between them. CDR1 SGHAT and CDR2 FQNNGV come from the germline V gene. This clonotype was found a few times.

This chain connects TRBV11-2 to TRBJ2-2, with D possibly being TRBD2 (6 bases). This receptor was taken from a man aged 45-60 years with Graves' ophthalmopathy. The sequencing input was blood. CDR3: CASSLGVGGNTGELFF. The CDR3 DNA is TGTGCCAGCAGCTTAGGTGTGGGAGGGAACACCGGGGAGCTGTTTTTT.